The present T cell receptor (beta chain) was sequenced within a study of human thymus T cells. Some clones are missing from TCRdb's copy, which holds only in-frame ones; the method was immunoSEQ multiplex PCR. The data contain 100,000 to 150,000 clones, just under 95% of them seen just once; the ten biggest clones take up approximately 0.022%. CDR3 size: 18 residues. V lost 6 bases and J lost 3, with 24 bases in between. CDR1 and CDR2 from the germline V gene are MDHEN and SYDVKM. Thymus specimens were resections from corrective heart surgery. The sample donors, healthy Finnish infants, were having corrective surgery for congenital heart defects.

Sequencing was done on a sample of thymus tissue. The chain joins TRBV28 to TRBJ2-1; possible D gene TRBD1, 6 bases. This receptor was obtained from a boy younger than two with a congenital heart defect but otherwise immunologically healthy. The CDR3 nucleotides are TGTGCCAGCAGGCTAATGACCGGGACAAAACCCCGCTACAATGAGCAGTTCTTC. Protein sequence: CASRLMTGTKPRYNEQFF. The entire variable domain, with the rest obtained from reference TRBV28 and TRBJ2-1, is as follows: DVKVTQSSRYLVKRTGEKVFLECVQDMDHENMFWYRQDPGLGLRLIYFSYDVKMKEKGDIPEGYSVSREKKERFSLILESASTNQTSMYLCASRLMTGTKPRYNEQFFGPGTRLTVL.